The clone carrying this T cell receptor (beta chain) was recorded at least ten times. These data come from a study of neurological immune-mediated disorders. TCRdb fed the 5' RACE reads into MiXCR, producing one record per CDR3 protein. The data show 40,000 to 55,000 distinct CDR3 sequences, less than 4% seen once. This TCR derives from a woman in her 50s with multiple sclerosis. Sequencing was carried out using PBMCs.

The CDR3 reads CSARLKGTYGYTF. CDR3 DNA sequence: TGCAGTGCTAGGCTCAAGGGCACCTATGGCTACACCTTC. The chain combines TRBV20-1 with TRBJ1-2; the D is unclear. CDR1 is DFQATT, CDR2 SNEGSKA, per germline (reference sequence). V lost 3 bases to trimming and J lost 4 bases, with 12 bases between them. CDR3 length: 13 residues.